These T cell receptor beta chains were read from a single sample in a study of fetal regulatory T cell absence and autoimmunity. Generated by immunoSEQ multiplex PCR, the TCRdb table keeps only in-frame clones and is missing some. This table holds around 100,000 clones, 72% found once. Input material: pancreas tissue. Receptor source: a male donor with IPEX syndrome. Each CDR3 is given with its conserved first and last residue. Fields, in order: clone size, V gene, D gene, J gene, CDR3 DNA, CDR3 protein. The D gene is left open where the match is weak. Not all rows give a size; the values are once, few, many and, for expanded clones, a class.

clone size: -; V gene: TRBV6-5; D gene: -; J gene: TRBJ2-1; CDR3 DNA: TGTGCCAGCAGTTACTCGGCGGGGGCTTACAATGAGCAGTTCTTC; CDR3 protein: CASSYSAGAYNEQFF
clone size: -; V gene: TRBV7-9; D gene: -; J gene: TRBJ1-1; CDR3 DNA: TGTGCCAGCAGCTCCCACATGGGCCTTAACACTGAAGCTTTCTTT; CDR3 protein: CASSSHMGLNTEAFF
clone size: few; V gene: TRBV29-1; D gene: -; J gene: TRBJ1-1; CDR3 DNA: TGCAGCGTTGTAAGGGGCTTGAACACTGAAGCTTTCTTT; CDR3 protein: CSVVRGLNTEAFF
clone size: -; V gene: TRBV4-1; D gene: -; J gene: TRBJ2-1; CDR3 DNA: TGCGCCAGCAGCCTCGTGTGGGTAGCTGCGAATGAGCAGTTCTTC; CDR3 protein: CASSLVWVAANEQFF
clone size: few; V gene: TRBV14; D gene: -; J gene: TRBJ1-3; CDR3 DNA: TGTGCCAGCAGCCAAGCAGGGTTTCCTGGAAACACCATATATTTT; CDR3 protein: CASSQAGFPGNTIYF
clone size: -; V gene: TRBV6-5; D gene: TRBD1; J gene: TRBJ1-6; CDR3 DNA: TGTGCCAGCAGTTCGGACAGGAAAAATTCACCCCTCCACTTT; CDR3 protein: CASSSDRKNSPLHF
clone size: few; V gene: TRBV5-1; D gene: -; J gene: TRBJ2-7; CDR3 DNA: TGCGCCAGCAGCTTGCCAGACTCCTACGAGCAGTACTTC; CDR3 protein: CASSLPDSYEQYF
clone size: few; V gene: TRBV30; D gene: TRBD1; J gene: TRBJ1-2; CDR3 DNA: TGTGCCTGGAGTTCCTTAAAGGACAGGGGGCTCGCTAACTATGGCTACACCTTC; CDR3 protein: CAWSSLKDRGLANYGYTF
clone size: -; V gene: TRBV7-2; D gene: -; J gene: TRBJ2-3; CDR3 DNA: TGTGCCAGCAGCTTAGAACTAGAGCCAGATACGCAGTATTTT; CDR3 protein: CASSLELEPDTQYF
clone size: few; V gene: TRBV5-1; D gene: TRBD2; J gene: TRBJ2-2; CDR3 DNA: TGCGCCAGCAGCTTGGGACTAGCGGGAGGGAACACCGGGGAGCTGTTTTTT; CDR3 protein: CASSLGLAGGNTGELFF
clone size: -; V gene: TRBV6-1; D gene: -; J gene: TRBJ2-1; CDR3 DNA: TGTGCCAGCAGTGAAACTCGGGGGACATTCTCCTACAATGAGCAGTTCTTC; CDR3 protein: CASSETRGTFSYNEQFF
clone size: few; V gene: TRBV4-2; D gene: TRBD1; J gene: TRBJ2-2; CDR3 DNA: TGTGCCAGCAGCCCCCGGACAGGGGGGCGGAACACCGGGGAGCTGTTTTTT; CDR3 protein: CASSPRTGGRNTGELFF
clone size: -; V gene: TRBV5-1; D gene: -; J gene: TRBJ2-3; CDR3 DNA: TGCGCCAGCAGCCTCGTTAGGGGGAGGCAAACAGATACGCAGTATTTT; CDR3 protein: CASSLVRGRQTDTQYF
clone size: -; V gene: TRBV18; D gene: TRBD2; J gene: TRBJ2-1; CDR3 DNA: TGTGCCAGCTCATCGAGGCTAGCGGGCTACAATGAGCAGTTCTTC; CDR3 protein: CASSSRLAGYNEQFF
clone size: -; V gene: TRBV4-1; D gene: -; J gene: TRBJ2-5; CDR3 DNA: TGCGCCAGCAGCCCTGGACAGTACCAAGAGACCCAGTACTTC; CDR3 protein: CASSPGQYQETQYF
clone size: -; V gene: TRBV11-3; D gene: TRBD2; J gene: TRBJ2-3; CDR3 DNA: TGTGCCAGCAGCTTAGATCTAGCGGGGGGCTACACAGATACGCAGTATTTT; CDR3 protein: CASSLDLAGGYTDTQYF
clone size: -; V gene: TRBV29-1; D gene: TRBD1; J gene: TRBJ2-3; CDR3 DNA: TGCAGCGTTGCGAGGGGACAGGCAGATACGCAGTATTTT; CDR3 protein: CSVARGQADTQYF
clone size: once; V gene: TRBV11-2; D gene: -; J gene: TRBJ1-3; CDR3 DNA: TGTGCCAGCAGCCCCTTCCGGGGGGCTGTCCGAAACACCATATATTTT; CDR3 protein: CASSPFRGAVRNTIYF
clone size: -; V gene: TRBV4-1; D gene: -; J gene: TRBJ1-5; CDR3 DNA: TGCGCCAGCAGCCAAGGAGGGGGAGGCAATCAGCCCCAGCATTTT; CDR3 protein: CASSQGGGGNQPQHF
clone size: once; V gene: TRBV18; D gene: -; J gene: TRBJ2-5; CDR3 DNA: TGTGCCAGCTCACCGTTCCCTGGGGAGACCCAGTACTTC; CDR3 protein: CASSPFPGETQYF
clone size: few; V gene: TRBV7-9; D gene: -; J gene: TRBJ2-7; CDR3 DNA: TGTGCCAGCAGCCCGGAGCACTTC; CDR3 protein: CASSPEHF
clone size: -; V gene: TRBV10-2; D gene: -; J gene: TRBJ2-3; CDR3 DNA: TGCGCCAGCAGCACCCGGGTCGGAGATACGCAGTATTTT; CDR3 protein: CASSTRVGDTQYF
clone size: -; V gene: TRBV5-6; D gene: TRBD1; J gene: TRBJ1-2; CDR3 DNA: TGTGCCAGCAGCTCCCGATACAGGGGTAGCTATGGCTACACCTTC; CDR3 protein: CASSSRYRGSYGYTF
clone size: few; V gene: TRBV5-1; D gene: -; J gene: TRBJ2-7; CDR3 DNA: TGCGCCAGCAGCGTGGAAGGGGGGAGGTCCTACGAGCAGTACTTC; CDR3 protein: CASSVEGGRSYEQYF
clone size: -; V gene: TRBV6-5; D gene: TRBD2; J gene: TRBJ2-1; CDR3 DNA: TGTGCCAGCAGTTACGGGGGGGAATACAATGAGCAGTTCTTC; CDR3 protein: CASSYGGEYNEQFF
clone size: once; V gene: TRBV11-3; D gene: TRBD2; J gene: TRBJ2-5; CDR3 DNA: TGTGCCAGCAGCTTAGAAGGGGCAGCGGGGGCGCAAGAGACCCAGTACTTC; CDR3 protein: CASSLEGAAGAQETQYF
clone size: -; V gene: TRBV10-3; D gene: TRBD1; J gene: TRBJ2-7; CDR3 DNA: TGTGCCATCAGTGGAACTGGACAGGCCTACGAGCAGTACTTC; CDR3 protein: CAISGTGQAYEQYF
clone size: -; V gene: TRBV27; D gene: -; J gene: TRBJ1-1; CDR3 DNA: TGTGCCAGCAGTTTGCTCGGGGGGGTGAACACTGAAGCTTTCTTT; CDR3 protein: CASSLLGGVNTEAFF
clone size: -; V gene: TRBV10-1; D gene: TRBD1; J gene: TRBJ1-4; CDR3 DNA: TGCGCCAGCAGTGGCGGGACAGCAACTAATGAAAAACTGTTTTTT; CDR3 protein: CASSGGTATNEKLFF
clone size: -; V gene: TRBV9; D gene: TRBD1; J gene: TRBJ2-1; CDR3 DNA: TGTGCCAGCAGCCCCCGGACAGGGTACAATGAGCAGTTCTTC; CDR3 protein: CASSPRTGYNEQFF
clone size: -; V gene: TRBV4-3; D gene: TRBD2; J gene: TRBJ2-1; CDR3 DNA: TGCGCCAGCAGCCAAGCGTCCGCCCTAGCGGGGGGGCTGAGTGAGCAGTTCTTC; CDR3 protein: CASSQASALAGGLSEQFF
clone size: once; V gene: TRBV6-4; D gene: -; J gene: TRBJ1-5; CDR3 DNA: TGTGCCAGCAGTCTCAGGACCCGGGCGAGGAGGAATCAGCCCCAGCATTTT; CDR3 protein: CASSLRTRARRNQPQHF